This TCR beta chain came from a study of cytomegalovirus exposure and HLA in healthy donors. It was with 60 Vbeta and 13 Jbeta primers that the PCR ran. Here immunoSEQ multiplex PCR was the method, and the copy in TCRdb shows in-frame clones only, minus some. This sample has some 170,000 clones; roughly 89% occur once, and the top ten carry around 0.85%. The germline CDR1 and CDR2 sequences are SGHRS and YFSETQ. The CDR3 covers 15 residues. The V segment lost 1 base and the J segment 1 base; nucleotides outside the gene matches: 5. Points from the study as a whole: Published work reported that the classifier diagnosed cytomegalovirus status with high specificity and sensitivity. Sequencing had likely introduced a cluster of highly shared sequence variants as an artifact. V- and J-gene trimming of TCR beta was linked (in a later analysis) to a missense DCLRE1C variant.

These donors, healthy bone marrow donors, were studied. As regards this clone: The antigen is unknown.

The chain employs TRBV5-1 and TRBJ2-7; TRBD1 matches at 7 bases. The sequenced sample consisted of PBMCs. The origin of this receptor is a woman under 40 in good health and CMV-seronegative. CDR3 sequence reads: CASSLFTGVSYEQYF. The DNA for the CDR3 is TGCGCCAGCAGCTTGTTTACAGGGGTGTCCTACGAGCAGTACTTC. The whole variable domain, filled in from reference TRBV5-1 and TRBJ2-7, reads KAGVTQTPRYLIKTRGQQVTLSCSPISGHRSVSWYQQTPGQGLQFLFEYFSETQRNKGNFPGRFSGRQFSNSRSEMNVSTLELGDSALYLCASSLFTGVSYEQYFGPGTRLTVT.